Ten or more counts support the clone carrying this TCR beta chain. Its antigen remains unknown. These data are taken from a study of beta chain features in type 1 diabetes. Study findings and constraints: A definitive answer on HLA type influencing TCRB rearrangement was not reached here.

Expressed TCRB transcripts were sequenced, since all the RNA that had been isolated was reverse transcribed. This table comes from immunoSEQ multiplex PCR, and its TCRdb copy is limited to in-frame clones, with some not included. In the table there are about 250,000 clones, 12% to 15% of which are singletons. CDR3 length: 14 amino acids. V was shortened by 4 bases and J by 4 bases, with 9 bases between the two germline ends. Germline CDR1 is SGHDT and CDR2 is YYEEEE. The TCR comes from a woman aged 40-49 years in good health. The rearrangement joins TRBV5-6 to TRBJ2-6; D is perhaps TRBD2 (6 bases). Source material: naive CD4+ T cells from blood. For the CDR3, the DNA is TGTGCCAGCAGCAGGGACTTCGGGGCCAACGTCCTGACTTTC. Its protein is CASSRDFGANVLTF.